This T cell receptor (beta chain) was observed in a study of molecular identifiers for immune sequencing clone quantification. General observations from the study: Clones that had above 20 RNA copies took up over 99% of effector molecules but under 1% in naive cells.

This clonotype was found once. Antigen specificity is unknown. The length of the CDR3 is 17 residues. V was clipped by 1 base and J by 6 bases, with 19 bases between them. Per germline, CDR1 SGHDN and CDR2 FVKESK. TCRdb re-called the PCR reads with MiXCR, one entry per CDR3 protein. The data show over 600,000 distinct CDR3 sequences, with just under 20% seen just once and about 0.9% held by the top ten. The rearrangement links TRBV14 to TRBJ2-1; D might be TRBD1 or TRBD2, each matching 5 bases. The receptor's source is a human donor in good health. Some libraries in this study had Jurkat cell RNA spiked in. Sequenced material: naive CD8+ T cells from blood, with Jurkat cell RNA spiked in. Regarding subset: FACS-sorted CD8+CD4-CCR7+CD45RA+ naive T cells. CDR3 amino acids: CASSQAFGTALFNEQFF. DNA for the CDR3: TGTGCCAGCAGCCAAGCTTTCGGGACGGCGCTTTTCAATGAGCAGTTCTTC.